These 27 T cell receptor beta chains share one sample of origin, sequenced in a study of regulatory T cells in long-lasting Graves disease. Researchers made TCR beta libraries by using iRepertoire HTBI primers and running Arm-PCR on CDR3 regions. TCRdb reprocessed the multiplex PCR reads with MiXCR, giving one entry per CDR3 protein. The data show 400,000 to 500,000 distinct CDR3 sequences, 20% to 25% seen once. Sample time point: persistent/refractory GD, antithyroid drugs over 5 years with positive TRAb. The authors made the TCR library using RNA they extracted from PBMCs. The material sequenced was peripheral blood mononuclear cells (PBMCs), taken when the disease was refractory, from a patient treated with antithyroid drugs. All receptors derive from a female donor with Graves disease.

This clonotype was counted ten times or more. The chain combines TRBV6-5 with TRBJ1-1; the D is unclear. In germline, CDR1 is MNHEY, CDR2 SVGAGI. The CDR3 totals 14 residues. Trimming cost V 0 bases and J 1 base, with 6 bases left between them. The CDR3 loop reads CASSYSTQNTEAFF. DNA of the CDR3: TGTGCCAGCAGTTACTCGACCCAGAACACTGAAGCTTTCTTT.

This clonotype was picked up many times. The rearrangement joins TRBV7-3 to TRBJ1-2; D is possibly TRBD1 (6 bases). CDR3 length equals 13 residues. Per germline, CDR1 SGHTA and CDR2 FQGTGA. Trimming pared 4 bases from V and 8 bases from J, leaving 14 bases between. The CDR3: CASSSTGTRGYTF. The DNA of the CDR3 is TGTGCCAGCAGCTCCACAGGGACTCGGGGCTACACCTTC. Combining the CDR3 with reference TRBV7-3 and TRBJ1-2 gives the whole variable domain GAGVSQTPSNKVTEKGKYVELRCDPISGHTALYWYRQSLGQGPEFLIYFQGTGAADDSGLPNDRFFAVRPEGSVSTLKIQRTERGDSAVYLCASSSTGTRGYTFGSGTRLTVV.

The chain is built from TRBV6-1 and TRBJ1-3; D is undetermined. This CDR3 spans 14 amino acids. The V and J ends lost 8 bases and 2 bases respectively, with 13 bases between them. The germline V gene encodes CDR1 MNHNS and CDR2 SASEGT. The CDR3: CASPGDGAGNTIYF. CDR3 coding DNA: TGTGCCAGCCCCGGCGACGGAGCTGGAAACACCATATATTTT.

This clonotype was observed a few times. This chain joins TRBV6-1 and TRBJ1-1; D is undetermined. The length of the CDR3 is 13 residues. V was shortened by 10 bases and J by 1 base, with 13 bases between the two germline ends. Germline values: CDR1 MNHNS, CDR2 SASEGT. The CDR3 bases are TGTGCCACCAAAACGGGCCAGAACACTGAAGCTTTCTTT. Translating gives CATKTGQNTEAFF.

In its sample, this clonotype was seen a few times. The chain employs TRBV7-9 and TRBJ2-5; D might be TRBD2 (5 bases). Germline V gives CDR1 SEHNR, CDR2 FQNEAQ (reference sequence). This CDR3 has 14 amino acids. The V gene lost 1 base and the J gene lost 7 bases, with 13 bases spanning the gap. CDR3 DNA: TGTGCCAGCAGCTTAGGACTAAGTATTGGGACCCAGTACTTC. Its translation: CASSLGLSIGTQYF.

Concerning this clonotype itself: A much larger clone is a single base away; this may be a read error. The chain employs TRBV11-2 and TRBJ1-1; D gene ambiguous. The CDR3 is 14 amino acids. Germline-derived CDR1 and CDR2 are SGHAT and FQNNGV. CDR3: CASILDSLNAEAFF. CDR3 coding DNA: TGTGCCAGCATCCTGGACTCCCTGAACGCTGAAGCTTTCTTT.

This clonotype was seen a few times. This chain links TRBV20-1 with TRBJ1-2; D uncertain. This CDR3 comprises 11 residues. Germline V gene lookup returns CDR1 DFQATT and CDR2 SNEGSKA (reference sequence). Trimming removed 8 bases from V and 6 bases from J, with 13 bases in between. The CDR3 is CSPGEVNGYTF. The CDR3 coding sequence is TGCAGTCCCGGGGAGGTTAATGGCTACACCTTC.

The table lists this clonotype with a few counts. The J gene is TRBJ2-2, the V gene TRBV12-3 or TRBV12-4; D is ambiguous. Trimming left V 2 bases short and J 1 base short, with 5 bases between. The CDR3 consists of 14 residues. The DNA of the CDR3 is TGTGCCAGCAGTTTAATGGAGAACACCGGGGAGCTGTTTTTT. Encoded protein: CASSLMENTGELFF.

This clonotype was picked up many times. This chain joins TRBV7-2 and TRBJ2-5, with unresolved D. The CDR3 runs to 13 residues. Trimming pared 3 bases from V and 3 bases from J, leaving 8 bases between. The V gene's germline CDR1 is SGHTA and CDR2 FQGNSA. In DNA, the CDR3 is TGTGCCAGCAGCTTTAGTTTCGAAGAGACCCAGTACTTC. Translated, it gives CASSFSFEETQYF.

This clonotype was seen a handful of times. The chain uses TRBV5-6 and TRBJ2-2; unclear D gene. The CDR3 extends over 15 amino acids. Per the germline V gene, CDR1 is SGHDT and CDR2 is YYEEEE. The V and J ends lost 3 bases and 3 bases respectively, with 12 bases between them. CDR3 region: CASSSVLVYTGELFF. The CDR3 DNA sequence: TGTGCCAGCAGCTCCGTTCTAGTTTACACCGGGGAGCTGTTTTTT.

This clonotype was seen a few times. The chain couples TRBV13 to TRBJ2-2; D remains unclear. V gave up 2 bases and J gave up 5 bases, with 6 bases separating them. CDR3 length: 13 residues. Germline CDR1 reads PRHDT; CDR2 reads FYEKMQ (reference sequence). CDR3 region: CASSLRVTGELFF. Written as DNA, the CDR3 is TGTGCCAGCAGCTTAAGAGTAACCGGGGAGCTGTTTTTT. The full variable domain, in which reference TRBV13 and TRBJ2-2 provide the parts outside the CDR3, is AAGVIQSPRHLIKEKRETATLKCYPIPRHDTVYWYQQGPGQDPQFLISFYEKMQSDKGSIPDRFSAQQFSDYHSELNMSSLELGDSALYFCASSLRVTGELFFGEGSRLTVL.

This clonotype was counted between two and nine times. This rearrangement joins TRBV10-3 to TRBJ2-7; perhaps TRBD2 as D (5 bases). V lost 3 bases and J lost 6, with 9 bases in between. Germline V gene lookup returns CDR1 ENHRY and CDR2 SYGVKD. The CDR3 has 12 amino acids. The CDR3 DNA is TGTGCCATCAGTGACGGGGTTTCCGAGCAGTACTTC. This codes for CAISDGVSEQYF.

The table lists this clonotype with many counts. The rearrangement uses TRBV28 and TRBJ2-5; 7 bases match TRBD2. This CDR3 is 13 amino acids long. The germline gives CDR1 MDHEN, CDR2 SYDVKM. V lost 8 bases to trimming and J lost 4 bases; unmatched junction nucleotides: 7. The chain's CDR3 is CASYGGGAETQYF. The DNA of the CDR3 is TGTGCCAGCTATGGGGGGGGTGCAGAGACCCAGTACTTC.

The chain has TRBV6-1 and TRBJ2-7; D may be TRBD1 (6 bases). The CDR3 runs to 13 residues. The germline V gene encodes CDR1 MNHNS and CDR2 SASEGT. Trimming stripped 6 bases from V and 4 bases from J, with 13 bases between. The CDR3 loop reads CASRRYRAYEQYF. For the CDR3, the DNA is TGTGCCAGCAGGCGCTACAGGGCGTACGAGCAGTACTTC.

This clonotype appeared many times. The chain uses TRBV28 and TRBJ2-5; D is possibly TRBD1 or TRBD2 (6 bases each). The CDR3 totals 17 residues. Looked up from germline, CDR1 is MDHEN and CDR2 is SYDVKM. The V gene lost 5 bases and the J gene lost 2 bases, with 21 bases spanning the gap. CDR3 sequence reads: CASSPLLGLDRQETQYF. In DNA, the CDR3 is TGTGCCAGCAGTCCCCTTCTGGGACTGGACAGACAAGAGACCCAGTACTTC. Complete variable domain (other parts from reference TRBV28 and TRBJ2-5): DVKVTQSSRYLVKRTGEKVFLECVQDMDHENMFWYRQDPGLGLRLIYFSYDVKMKEKGDIPEGYSVSREKKERFSLILESASTNQTSMYLCASSPLLGLDRQETQYFGPGTRLLVL.

The chain links TRBV6-1 to TRBJ2-7, with 12 bases that match TRBD1. After removal of 6 bases from V and 3 bases from J, the junction contained 15 bases not matched to a gene. This CDR3 has 18 amino acids. CDR1 MNHNS and CDR2 SASEGT come from the germline V gene. The CDR3 reads CASSERILGTGGSYEQYF. In DNA form, the CDR3 reads TGTGCCAGCAGCGAACGGATATTAGGGACAGGGGGCAGCTACGAGCAGTACTTC.

The rearrangement joins TRBV18 to TRBJ1-4; TRBD1 aligns across 8 bases. The CDR3 contains 15 residues. Germline V gene data show CDR1 as KGHSH and CDR2 as LQKENI. J was trimmed by 7 bases and V by 5 bases; bases with no gene match: 9. DNA of the CDR3: TGTGCCAGCTCAGCAGGACAGGGAGGAGGTGAAAAACTGTTTTTT. Translating it yields CASSAGQGGGEKLFF.

This clonotype was counted ten times or more. V gene TRBV29-1 combines with J gene TRBJ1-1; a weak D match, TRBD1 (6 bases). Trimming removed 6 bases at V and 6 bases at J, with 11 bases between. Per germline, CDR1 SQVTM and CDR2 ANQGSEA. The CDR3 contains 11 residues. The CDR3 coding sequence is TGCAGCGTCGCGGACAGCCCTGAAGCTTTCTTT. Translated, it gives CSVADSPEAFF.

This clonotype was seen more than once but under ten times. The chain carries TRBV19 and TRBJ1-5, with D tentatively TRBD1 (5 bases). This CDR3 comprises 15 residues. From germline, CDR1 is LNHDA and CDR2 SQIVND (reference sequence). Trimming removed 5 bases at V and 5 bases at J, with 16 bases between. The CDR3 DNA reads as TGTGCCAGTAGTCCAACGGCGACAGAATATCAGCCCCAGCATTTT. Translated, it gives CASSPTATEYQPQHF.

This clonotype was detected ten times or more. CDR3: CASNRGLRDEPQHF. DNA of the CDR3: TGTGCCAGCAACCGCGGGCTTAGGGATGAGCCCCAGCATTTT. The rearrangement uses TRBV7-2 and TRBJ1-5; D call uncertain. Trimming pared 7 bases from V and 8 bases from J, leaving 18 bases between. This CDR3 has 14 amino acids. The germline V gene has CDR1 SGHTA and CDR2 FQGNSA.

This chain joins TRBV9 and TRBJ2-7, with 12 nucleotides matching TRBD2. CDR1 is SGDLS, CDR2 YYNGEE, per germline. The CDR3 runs 15 residues. J was trimmed by 2 bases and V by 1 base; bases with no gene match: 1. As DNA, the CDR3 is TGTGCCAGCAGCGTACTAGCGGGGGGGCCCTACGAGCAGTACTTC. This translates into CASSVLAGGPYEQYF.

This clonotype was seen many times. This chain joins TRBV6-5 and TRBJ2-5; D gene unclear. The CDR3 covers 14 residues. With 2 bases removed from V and 1 base from J, the gap between germline ends came to 8 bases. The V gene's germline CDR1 is MNHEY and CDR2 SVGAGI. The CDR3: CASSYGRPQETQYF. CDR3 in DNA: TGTGCCAGCAGTTACGGCAGACCCCAAGAGACCCAGTACTTC.

The V call is TRBV20-1, the J call TRBJ2-5; D could derive from TRBD1 or TRBD2 (5 bases each). V gave up 4 bases and J gave up 5 bases, with 14 bases separating them. The CDR3 is made up of 13 amino acids. CDR1 is DFQATT and CDR2 is SNEGSKA in the germline V gene (reference sequence). In DNA, the CDR3 is TGCAGTGCTACAGGGACGGGTTGGGAGACCCAGTACTTC. Translating it yields CSATGTGWETQYF.

This clonotype was seen a few times. The gene calls are TRBV19 and TRBJ1-5; TRBD1 is a possible D gene (6 bases). In germline, CDR1 is LNHDA, CDR2 SQIVND (reference sequence). The CDR3 extends over 16 amino acids. V dropped 5 bases and J dropped 4 bases, with 18 bases sitting between them. This CDR3 is CASSPSRTVGNQPQHF. The CDR3 DNA follows: TGTGCCAGTAGTCCCTCGAGGACAGTTGGGAATCAGCCCCAGCATTTT.

The chain couples TRBV7-9 to TRBJ1-4; D is unresolved. The CDR3 length is 13 residues. V was clipped by 5 bases and J by 3 bases, with 7 bases between them. CDR1 is SEHNR, CDR2 FQNEAQ, per germline (reference sequence). The CDR3 is CASSLWPNEKLFF. In DNA form, the CDR3 reads TGTGCCAGCAGCCTTTGGCCTAATGAAAAACTGTTTTTT.

This clonotype was detected many times. The chain couples TRBV28 to TRBJ2-7; D is perhaps TRBD1 or TRBD2 (5 bases each). There are 15 residues in the CDR3. Germline loops: CDR1 MDHEN, CDR2 SYDVKM. With 1 base removed from V and 2 bases from J, the gap between germline ends came to 12 bases. Written as DNA, the CDR3 is TGTGCCAGCAGTTTATTGAAGGGGACGGCCTACGAGCAGTACTTC. Protein sequence: CASSLLKGTAYEQYF.

Ten or more counts support this clonotype. J is TRBJ2-3 and V is TRBV7-2, with 9 bases fitting TRBD2. Losses at the gene ends were 5 bases for V and 6 bases for J; bases not matched to a gene: 12. There are 16 residues in the CDR3. Germline CDR1 SGHTA, CDR2 FQGNSA. The CDR3 sequence: CASSPVMPSGTDTQYF. The CDR3 nucleotides are TGTGCCAGCAGCCCTGTGATGCCTAGCGGGACCGATACGCAGTATTTT.